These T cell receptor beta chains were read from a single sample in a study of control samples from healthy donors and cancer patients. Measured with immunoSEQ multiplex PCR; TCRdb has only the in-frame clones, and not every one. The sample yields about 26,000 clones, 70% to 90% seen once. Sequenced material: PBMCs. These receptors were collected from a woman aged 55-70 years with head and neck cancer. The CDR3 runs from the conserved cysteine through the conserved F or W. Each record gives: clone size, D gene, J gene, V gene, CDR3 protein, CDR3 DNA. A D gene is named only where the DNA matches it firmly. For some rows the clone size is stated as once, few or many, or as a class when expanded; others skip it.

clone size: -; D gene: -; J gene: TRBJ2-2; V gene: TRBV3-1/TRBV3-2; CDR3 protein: CASSQARAAGELFF; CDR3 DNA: TGTGCCAGCAGCCAAGCCAGGGCGGCCGGGGAGCTGTTTTTT
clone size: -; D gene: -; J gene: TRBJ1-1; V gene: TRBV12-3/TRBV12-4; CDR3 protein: CASSFGIEAFF; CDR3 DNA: TGTGCCAGCAGTTTTGGTATAGAAGCTTTCTTT
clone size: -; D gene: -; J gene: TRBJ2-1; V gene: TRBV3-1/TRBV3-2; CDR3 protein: CASSQDGGLATEQFF; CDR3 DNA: TGTGCCAGCAGCCAAGATGGGGGATTAGCGACTGAGCAGTTCTTC
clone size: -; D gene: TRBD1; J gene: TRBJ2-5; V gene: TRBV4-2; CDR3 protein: CASSQEGRQGETQYF; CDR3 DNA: TGTGCCAGCAGCCAAGAGGGACGACAGGGGGAGACCCAGTACTTC
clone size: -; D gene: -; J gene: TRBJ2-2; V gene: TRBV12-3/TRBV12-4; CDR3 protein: CASGLRNTGELFF; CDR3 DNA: TGTGCCAGCGGACTGCGGAACACCGGGGAGCTGTTTTTT
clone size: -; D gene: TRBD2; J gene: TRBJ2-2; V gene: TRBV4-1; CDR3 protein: CASSLAGESTGELFF; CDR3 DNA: TGCGCCAGCAGCCTAGCGGGAGAGAGCACCGGGGAGCTGTTTTTT
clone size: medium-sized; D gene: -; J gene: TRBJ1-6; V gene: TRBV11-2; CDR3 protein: CASSFGQNSYNSPLHF; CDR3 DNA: TGTGCCAGCAGCTTTGGCCAGAACTCCTATAATTCACCCCTCCACTTT
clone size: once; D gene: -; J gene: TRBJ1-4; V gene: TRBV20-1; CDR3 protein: CSARRDEKLFF; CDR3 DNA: TGCAGTGCCCGTCGGGATGAAAAACTGTTTTTT
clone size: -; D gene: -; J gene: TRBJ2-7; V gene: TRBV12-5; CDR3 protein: CASGSDSGDYEQYF; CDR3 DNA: TGTGCTAGTGGTTCCGACAGCGGCGACTACGAGCAGTACTTC
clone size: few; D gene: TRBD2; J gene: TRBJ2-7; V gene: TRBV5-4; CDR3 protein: CASSRTSGNHEQYF; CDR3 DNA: TGTGCCAGCAGCCGGACTAGCGGGAACCACGAGCAGTACTTC
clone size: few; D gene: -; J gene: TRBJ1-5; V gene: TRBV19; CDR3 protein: CASSITGYSNQPQHF; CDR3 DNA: TGTGCCAGTAGTATTACAGGTTATAGCAATCAGCCCCAGCATTTT
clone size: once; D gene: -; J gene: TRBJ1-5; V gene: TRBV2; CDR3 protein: CASSKTGRDQPQHF; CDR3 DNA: TGTGCCAGCAGTAAGACGGGACGAGATCAGCCCCAGCATTTT
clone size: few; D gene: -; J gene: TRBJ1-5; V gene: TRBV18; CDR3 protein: CASSPQGWSSNQPQHF; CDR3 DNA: TGTGCCAGCTCACCACAGGGTTGGAGTAGCAATCAGCCCCAGCATTTT
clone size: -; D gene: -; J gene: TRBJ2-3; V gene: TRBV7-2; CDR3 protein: CASSVLATDTQYF; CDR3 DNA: TGTGCCAGCAGCGTACTTGCCACAGATACGCAGTATTTT
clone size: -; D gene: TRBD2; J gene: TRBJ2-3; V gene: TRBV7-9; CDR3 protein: CASSLGTSGGADTQYF; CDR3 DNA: TGTGCCAGCAGCTTAGGGACTAGCGGAGGCGCAGATACGCAGTATTTT
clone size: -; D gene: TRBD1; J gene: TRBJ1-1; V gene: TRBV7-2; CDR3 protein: CASSLTGGVVTEAFF; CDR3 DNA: TGTGCCAGCAGCTTGACAGGGGGCGTTGTCACTGAAGCTTTCTTT
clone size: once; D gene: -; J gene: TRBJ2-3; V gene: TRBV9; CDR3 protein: CASSVAIASTDTQYF; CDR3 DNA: TGTGCCAGCAGCGTAGCGATAGCGAGCACAGATACGCAGTATTTT
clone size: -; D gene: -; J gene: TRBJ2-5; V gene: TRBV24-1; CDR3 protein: CATSEGGGGQETQYF; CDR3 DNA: TGTGCCACCAGTGAAGGTGGGGGCGGCCAAGAGACCCAGTACTTC
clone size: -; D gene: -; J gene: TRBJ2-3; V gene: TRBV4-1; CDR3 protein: CASSQVGSRLADTQYF; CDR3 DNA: TGCGCCAGCAGCCAAGTTGGTTCTAGGTTGGCAGATACGCAGTATTTT
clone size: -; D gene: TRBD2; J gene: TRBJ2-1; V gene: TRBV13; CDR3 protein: CASSLSLAGGDEQFF; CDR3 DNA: TGTGCCAGCAGCTTATCCCTAGCGGGAGGAGATGAGCAGTTCTTC
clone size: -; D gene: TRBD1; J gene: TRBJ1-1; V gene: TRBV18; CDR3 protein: CASSPPGRGRDTEAFF; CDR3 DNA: TGTGCCAGCTCACCACCGGGGAGGGGGCGGGACACTGAAGCTTTCTTT
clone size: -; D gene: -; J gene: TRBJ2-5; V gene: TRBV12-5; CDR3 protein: CASGSFEDGTQYF; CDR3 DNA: TGTGCTAGTGGTTCCTTCGAGGATGGGACCCAGTACTTC
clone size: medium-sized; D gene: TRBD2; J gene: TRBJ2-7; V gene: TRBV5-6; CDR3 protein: CASSPSGELYEQYF; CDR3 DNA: TGTGCCAGCAGCCCTAGCGGGGAACTGTACGAGCAGTACTTC
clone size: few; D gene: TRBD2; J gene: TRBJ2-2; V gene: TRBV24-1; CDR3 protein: CATSDLAGGTGELFF; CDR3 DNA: TGTGCCACCAGTGACTTAGCGGGGGGGACCGGGGAGCTGTTTTTT
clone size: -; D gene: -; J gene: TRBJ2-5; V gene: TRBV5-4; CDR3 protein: CASSLKTTQETQYF; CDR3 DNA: TGTGCCAGCAGCTTAAAGACTACCCAAGAGACCCAGTACTTC
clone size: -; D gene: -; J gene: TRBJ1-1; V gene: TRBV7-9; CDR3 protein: CASSLWVRAVSEAFF; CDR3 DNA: TGTGCCAGCAGCTTATGGGTCAGGGCCGTTTCTGAAGCTTTCTTT
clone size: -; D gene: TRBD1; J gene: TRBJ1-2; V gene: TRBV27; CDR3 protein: CASSPRDRGDYGYTF; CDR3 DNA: TGTGCCAGCAGTCCACGGGACAGGGGGGACTATGGCTACACCTTC
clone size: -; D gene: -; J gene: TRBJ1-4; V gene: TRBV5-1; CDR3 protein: CASSNTQQGSATNEKLFF; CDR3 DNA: TGCGCCAGCAGCAATACACAGCAGGGTTCTGCAACTAATGAAAAACTGTTTTTT
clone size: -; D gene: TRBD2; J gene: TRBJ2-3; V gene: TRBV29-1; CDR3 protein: CSVELAGGGTVTDTQYF; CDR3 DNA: TGCAGCGTTGAACTAGCGGGGGGGGGAACAGTCACAGATACGCAGTATTTT
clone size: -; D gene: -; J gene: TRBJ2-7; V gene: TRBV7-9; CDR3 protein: CASSLRSENLYEQYF; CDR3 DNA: TGTGCCAGCAGCTTACGGTCTGAGAACCTCTACGAGCAGTACTTC
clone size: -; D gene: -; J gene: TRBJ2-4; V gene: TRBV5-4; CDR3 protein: CASSLYGSPIQYF; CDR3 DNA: TGTGCCAGCAGCTTGTACGGCAGCCCGATTCAGTACTTC
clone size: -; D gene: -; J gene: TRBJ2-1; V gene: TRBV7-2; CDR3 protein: CASSSFYNEQFF; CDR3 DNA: TGTGCCAGCAGCTCCTTCTACAATGAGCAGTTCTTC
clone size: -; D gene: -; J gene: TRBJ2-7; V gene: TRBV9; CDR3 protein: CASSAHLSDEQYF; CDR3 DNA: TGTGCCAGCAGCGCCCACCTTTCCGACGAGCAGTACTTC
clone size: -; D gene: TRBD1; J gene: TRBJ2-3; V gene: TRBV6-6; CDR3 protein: CASRATGNTDTQYF; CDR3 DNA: TGTGCCAGCAGAGCGACAGGGAACACAGATACGCAGTATTTT
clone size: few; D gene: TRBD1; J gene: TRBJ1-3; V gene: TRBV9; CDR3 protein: CASSSGQGGNTIYF; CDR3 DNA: TGTGCCAGCAGCTCAGGACAGGGAGGAAACACCATATATTTT
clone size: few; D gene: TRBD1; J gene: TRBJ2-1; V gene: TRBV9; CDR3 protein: CASSVVGSGGSNEQFF; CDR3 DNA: TGTGCCAGCAGCGTAGTGGGATCAGGGGGCTCGAATGAGCAGTTCTTC
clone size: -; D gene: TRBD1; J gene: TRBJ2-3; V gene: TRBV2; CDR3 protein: CASLRQGITDTQYF; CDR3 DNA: TGTGCCAGCCTAAGACAGGGTATCACAGATACGCAGTATTTT
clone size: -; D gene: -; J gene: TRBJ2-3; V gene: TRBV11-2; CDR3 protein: CASSSYTDTQYF; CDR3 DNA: TGTGCCAGCAGCTCCTACACAGATACGCAGTATTTT
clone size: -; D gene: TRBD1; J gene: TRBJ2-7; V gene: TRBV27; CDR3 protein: CASSTGAVEGEQYF; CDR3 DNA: TGTGCCAGCAGTACAGGGGCTGTCGAGGGCGAGCAGTACTTC
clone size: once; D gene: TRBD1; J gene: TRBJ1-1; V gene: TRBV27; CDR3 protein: CASSSWTGLIAFF; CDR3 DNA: TGTGCCAGCAGTTCCTGGACAGGGCTGATTGCTTTCTTT
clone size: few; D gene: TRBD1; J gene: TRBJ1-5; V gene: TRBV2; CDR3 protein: CASKGQSTHQPQHF; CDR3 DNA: TGTGCCAGCAAGGGACAGTCGACGCATCAGCCCCAGCATTTT
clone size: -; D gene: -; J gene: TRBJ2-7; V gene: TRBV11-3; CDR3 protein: CASSLVHHEQYF; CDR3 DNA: TGTGCCAGCAGCTTAGTACACCACGAGCAGTACTTC
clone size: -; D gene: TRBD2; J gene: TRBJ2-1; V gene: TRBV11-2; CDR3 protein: CASSSSGSYYNEQFF; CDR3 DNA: TGTGCCAGCAGCTCTAGCGGGAGTTATTACAATGAGCAGTTCTTC
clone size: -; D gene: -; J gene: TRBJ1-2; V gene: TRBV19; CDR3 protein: CASIGRDYGYTF; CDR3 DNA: TGTGCCAGTATCGGACGAGACTATGGCTACACCTTC
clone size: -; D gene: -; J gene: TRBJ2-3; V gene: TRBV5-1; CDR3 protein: CASSLVSGEDTQYF; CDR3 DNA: TGCGCCAGCAGCTTGGTTTCGGGAGAGGATACGCAGTATTTT
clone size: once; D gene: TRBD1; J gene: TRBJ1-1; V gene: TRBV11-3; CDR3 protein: CASSRGTGELSKAFF; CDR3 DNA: TGTGCCAGCAGCCGAGGGACAGGGGAGTTATCCAAAGCTTTCTTT
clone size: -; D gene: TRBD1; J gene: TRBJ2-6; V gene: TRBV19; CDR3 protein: CASSPGDGQVSPGANVLTF; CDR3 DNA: TGTGCCAGTAGTCCAGGAGACGGACAGGTCAGCCCTGGGGCCAACGTCCTGACTTTC